The 13 T cell receptor beta chains in this list originate from one sample, sequenced in a study of T-cell reconstitution after alpha-beta-depleted transplantation in children. Unique molecular identifiers featured in how the TCRbeta library was prepared. TCRdb fed the PCR reads into MiXCR, producing one record per CDR3 protein. The sample holds fewer than 750,000 distinct CDR3 sequences, more than 20% seen once. This specimen consisted of PBMCs, mostly from graft donor cells, obtained 360 days after TCRalphabeta/CD19-depleted stem cell transplant. All receptors come from a boy less than two years old who had a stem cell transplant for acute myeloid leukemia, so the T cells may come from the graft donor.

This clonotype appeared many times. The chain joins TRBV7-9 to TRBJ2-3; 8 nucleotides agree with TRBD2. Germline V CDR1 and CDR2: SEHNR, FQNEAQ (reference sequence). This CDR3 contains 15 residues. The junction had 8 bases not matched to a gene; V was cut back by 8 bases and J by 1 base. CDR3 coding DNA: TGTGCCAGCGGGGATAGCGGGAAGGGCACAGATACGCAGTATTTT. It translates to CASGDSGKGTDTQYF.

This clonotype was seen ten or more times. The V call is TRBV20-1, the J call TRBJ2-6; unclear D gene. V dropped 1 base and J dropped 3 bases, with 1 base sitting between them. Germline V lookup: CDR1 DFQATT, CDR2 SNEGSKA (reference sequence). The CDR3 spans 12 residues. The CDR3 DNA reads TGCAGTGCTAGAGTTGGGGCCAACGTCCTGACTTTC. Its protein is CSARVGANVLTF.

This chain uses TRBV13 with TRBJ2-2, with a possible D match to TRBD1 (5 bases). Deletions cut 6 bases from V and 6 bases from J, with 11 bases between. The CDR3 is 13 amino acids. Germline assignment: CDR1 PRHDT and CDR2 FYEKMQ (reference sequence). The DNA of the CDR3 is TGTGCCAGCAGTACAGGAGTGGCCGGGGAGCTGTTTTTT. Protein: CASSTGVAGELFF.

The rearrangement joins TRBV11-1 to TRBJ2-1; no definite D call. This CDR3 spans 13 amino acids. V was clipped by 5 bases and J by 4 bases, with 9 bases between them. The V gene's germline CDR1 is SGHAT and CDR2 FQDESV (reference sequence). The CDR3 DNA sequence: TGTGCCAGCAGCGTTACAGTTTACAATGAGCAGTTCTTC. Residues: CASSVTVYNEQFF.

This clonotype has ten or more counts. The gene calls are TRBV28 and TRBJ1-2; possible D gene TRBD1, 6 bases. V lost 5 bases and J lost 4, with 14 bases in between. The CDR3 spans 14 residues. CDR1 MDHEN and CDR2 SYDVKM come from the germline V gene. As DNA, the CDR3 is TGTGCCAGCAGTCCACCGGGACACCCCTATGGCTACACCTTC. It encodes CASSPPGHPYGYTF.

CDR3: CASSLVSKRADTQYF. CDR3 coding DNA: TGTGCCAGCAGCTTGGTGAGCAAGCGGGCGGATACGCAGTATTTT. This chain connects TRBV5-6 to TRBJ2-3, with a possible D match to TRBD2 (6 bases). CDR1 and CDR2 (germline): SGHDT, YYEEEE. V shed 0 bases and J shed 6 bases, with 14 bases lying between them. This CDR3 has 15 amino acids.

This clonotype has ten or more counts. The CDR3 loop is CSVEGQGYYTF. The CDR3 nucleotides read TGCAGCGTTGAAGGGCAGGGTTACTACACCTTC. The J gene is TRBJ1-2, the V gene TRBV29-1, with a weak D call TRBD1 (5 bases). Trimming took 1 base from V and 10 from J, leaving 10 bases between them. The CDR3 has 11 residues. Germline CDR1 is SQVTM and CDR2 is ANQGSEA. The full variable domain, in which reference TRBV29-1 and TRBJ1-2 provide the parts outside the CDR3, is SAVISQKPSRDICQRGTSLTIQCQVDSQVTMMFWYRQQPGQSLTLIATANQGSEATYESGFVIDKFPISRPNLTFSTLTVSNMSPEDSSIYLCSVEGQGYYTFGSGTRLTVV.

The chain has TRBV12-3 or TRBV12-4 and TRBJ2-7; TRBD2 aligns across 7 bases. This CDR3 contains 14 residues. Trimming took 3 bases from V and 4 from J; bases not matched to a gene: 6. The CDR3, as DNA: TGTGCCAGCAGTTTTTTGGGACTAACATACGAGCAGTACGTC. Its translation: CASSFLGLTYEQYV.

In its sample, this clonotype was seen many times. The chain couples TRBV28 to TRBJ2-7; the match to TRBD2 covers 8 bases. The CDR3 covers 15 residues. V lost 6 bases to trimming and J lost 2 bases; unmatched junction nucleotides: 9. Germline lookup yields CDR1 MDHEN and CDR2 SYDVKM. In DNA, the CDR3 is TGTGCCAGCAGAAAAGGCGGGAGGTCGGCCTACGAGCAGTACGTC. It specifies CASRKGGRSAYEQYV.

V usage is TRBV6-1 and J usage is TRBJ2-6; D is ambiguous. V shed 7 bases and J shed 1 base, with 14 bases lying between them. CDR1 is MNHNS and CDR2 is SASEGT in the germline V gene. The CDR3 is made up of 16 amino acids. The CDR3 nucleotides read TGTGCCAGCACCGAATTAATCGCGTCTGGGGCCAACGTCCTGACTTTC. It is translated as CASTELIASGANVLTF.

The chain combines TRBV6-5 with TRBJ2-1, with D hard to call. The germline CDR1 and CDR2 sequences are MNHEY and SVGAGI. The CDR3 is 17 amino acids. Trimming took off 2 bases at V and 2 bases at J, with 16 bases between the two ends. The CDR3 nucleotides read TGTGCCAGCAGTTACCACTCAGACGGCGGACCCTACAATGAGCAGTTCTTC. As protein: CASSYHSDGGPYNEQFF.

This clonotype was counted a few times. The CDR3 DNA is TGTGCCAGCAGCCAAGTACAGGGGTCCACTGAAGCTTTCTTT. Its translation is CASSQVQGSTEAFF. The genes are TRBV3-1 and TRBJ1-1; TRBD1 matches at 7 bases. Germline lookup yields CDR1 LGHDT and CDR2 YNNKEL (reference sequence). V trimming: 1 base; J trimming: 4 bases; junction bases outside the gene matches: 3. This CDR3 region has 14 residues.

This clonotype appeared a few times. The V call is TRBV7-2, the J call TRBJ2-1; 9 positions agree with TRBD2. Germline V lookup: CDR1 SGHTA, CDR2 FQGNSA. J was trimmed by 7 bases and V by 2 bases; bases with no gene match: 6. The CDR3 covers 15 residues. Here the CDR3 DNA reads TGTGCCAGCAGCTTAATTGGCGGGGGGGGTAATGAGCAGTTCTTC. Amino acids: CASSLIGGGGNEQFF.